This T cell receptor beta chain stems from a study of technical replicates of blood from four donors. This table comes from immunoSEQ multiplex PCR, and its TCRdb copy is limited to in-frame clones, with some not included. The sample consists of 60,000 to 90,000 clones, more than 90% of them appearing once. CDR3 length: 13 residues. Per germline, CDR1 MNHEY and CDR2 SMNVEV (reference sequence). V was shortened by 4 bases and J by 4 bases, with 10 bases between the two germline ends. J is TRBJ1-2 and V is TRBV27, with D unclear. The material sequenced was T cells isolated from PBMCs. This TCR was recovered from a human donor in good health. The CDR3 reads CASSSPPGYGYTF. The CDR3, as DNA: TGTGCCAGCAGTTCTCCCCCCGGCTATGGCTACACCTTC.